Detailed here is one TCR beta chain. Its antigen is not identified. Assay used: immunoSEQ multiplex PCR; TCRdb lists only in-frame clones, some missing. Here the sample spans some 250,000 clones, roughly 88% being singletons. The record originates from a study of Ad26.COV2.S vaccination and SARS-CoV-2 variants. Study at large: Ad26.COV2.S, an intramuscular injection, was given once or twice 56 days apart. Study results and caveats: Ad26.COV2.S recipients had broader spike-specific TCRs (P = 0.0014). It was found that vaccine and placebo recipients had similar non-spike TCR breadth.

Treatment reported: about 20 received Ad26.COV2.S at low or high dose, single or two shots; about five received placebo; per-sample allocation not given. Day 63 following the first vaccine or placebo injection was when the samples were taken. It was Wuhan-strain SARS-CoV-2 spike that the Ad26 vaccine vector expressed. This TCR was sampled from a person between 18 and 65 years old who received the Ad26.COV2.S COVID-19 vaccine or a placebo. This specimen consisted of peripheral blood, obtained in a trial of Ad26.COV2.S vaccine versus placebo.

CDR3: CASSPDNSPLHF. DNA for the CDR3: TGTGCCAGCAGCCCCGATAATTCACCCCTCCACTTT. The rearrangement uses TRBV7-9 and TRBJ1-6; the D is unclear. The CDR3 length is 12 residues. The V gene's germline CDR1 is SEHNR and CDR2 FQNEAQ (reference sequence). V was shortened by 5 bases and J by 5 bases, with 4 bases between the two germline ends.